This TCR beta chain emerged from a study of blood T cell repertoires in COVID-19. In the original analysis: Reference gene primer amplification gave nucleated cell count estimates. The repertoire was sequenced with immunoSEQ multiplex PCR; TCRdb's copy has only in-frame clones and lacks some. V, J and clone size were drawn from that table, and D and trimming were deduced from the DNA. Here the sample spans a few hundred thousand clones, approximately 90% being singletons. The CDR3 loop spans 13 amino acids. Germline assignment: CDR1 SGHAT and CDR2 FQDESV (reference sequence). Trimming stripped 5 bases from V and 2 bases from J, with 9 bases between. Donors were grouped by their self-reported clinical history.

This TCR was sampled from a human donor in a cohort exposed to, infected with or recovered from COVID-19 (not recorded which). The donor label of this sample is uncertain. The chain couples TRBV11-1 to TRBJ1-1; D uncertain. Input material: PBMCs or T cells enriched from blood (not recorded which). The CDR3 nucleotides are TGTGCCAGCAGCCCGGGTGATAACACTGAAGCTTTCTTT. Its protein is CASSPGDNTEAFF.